A single sample is the source of the 21 T cell receptor beta chains below, sequenced in a study of somatic mutations in cytotoxic T cells in rheumatoid arthritis. Assay used: immunoSEQ multiplex PCR; TCRdb lists only in-frame clones, some missing. This table holds about 3,700 clones, 60% to 80% found once. Sequenced material: CD8+ T cells sorted from blood. All receptors come from an adult with rheumatoid arthritis.

This clone was recorded only once. The rearrangement joins TRBV7-8 to TRBJ1-2, with 7 bases matching TRBD1. V shed 6 bases and J 7 bases; nucleotides not matched to a gene: 20. Per germline, CDR1 SGHVS and CDR2 FQNEAQ. The CDR3 length is 17 residues. CDR3 protein: CASSHRGGKVQETGYTF. The CDR3 DNA follows: TGTGCCAGCAGTCACAGGGGAGGTAAAGTGCAGGAGACTGGCTACACCTTC.

This clone has more than one count but fewer than ten. The rearrangement joins TRBV7-3 to TRBJ2-1; 7 nucleotides agree with TRBD1. The junction had 8 bases not matched to a gene; V was cut back by 1 base and J by 5 bases. Looked up from germline, CDR1 is SGHTA and CDR2 is FQGTGA. This CDR3 is 16 amino acids long. The CDR3 DNA reads as TGTGCCAGCAGCTTAAAGCCGGGACAGCCTAACAATGAGCAGTTCTTC. Its translation is CASSLKPGQPNNEQFF.

The chain links TRBV7-6 to TRBJ1-1; 7 bases align to TRBD1. The junction had 6 bases not matched to a gene; V was cut back by 5 bases and J by 3 bases. The CDR3 is 14 residues long. Germline CDR1 is SGHVS and CDR2 is FNYEAQ. The CDR3: CASSLNQGDTEAFF. The CDR3 bases are TGTGCCAGCAGCCTCAACCAGGGGGACACTGAAGCTTTCTTT.

This clone came up a few times. CDR3 protein: CASSEDSGGLGEQYF. CDR3 sequence (DNA): TGTGCCAGCAGTGAAGATAGCGGGGGCCTTGGCGAGCAGTACTTC. This rearrangement joins TRBV2 to TRBJ2-7, with TRBD2 identical over 9 bases. The V segment lost 1 base and the J segment 6 bases; nucleotides outside the gene matches: 7. This CDR3 is built from 15 residues. Germline CDR1 is SNHLY and CDR2 is FYNNEI.

The CDR3 DNA sequence: TGCGCCAGCAGCCAAGCGACAGGAGATAACACTGAAGCTTTCTTT. Amino acids: CASSQATGDNTEAFF. This chain uses TRBV4-3 with TRBJ1-1, with TRBD1 as a possible D gene (6 bases). V gave up 1 base and J gave up 2 bases, with 11 bases separating them. Germline CDR1 and CDR2: LGHNA and YSLEER. This CDR3 has 15 amino acids.

Only one count was recorded for this clone. This chain joins TRBV19 and TRBJ1-5; 8 bases line up with TRBD1. Per germline, CDR1 LNHDA and CDR2 SQIVND (reference sequence). V shed 4 bases and J 3 bases; nucleotides not matched to a gene: 5. The CDR3 spans 15 residues. The CDR3 spells CASSTQDRDNQPQHF. The CDR3 DNA sequence: TGTGCCAGTAGTACACAGGACAGGGACAATCAGCCCCAGCATTTT.

On this clone: The junction departs from the called germline gene at one end, perhaps through a read error. CDR3 protein: CASSLGTHSWSEQYF. CDR3 nucleotides: TGTGCCAGCAGCCTAGGGACTCACTCTTGGTCCGAGCAGTACTTC. V gene TRBV13 combines with J gene TRBJ2-7; maybe TRBD2 (6 bases). The CDR3 spans 15 residues. Germline V gives CDR1 PRHDT, CDR2 FYEKMQ (reference sequence).

V is TRBV5-1 and J is TRBJ1-2, with unresolved D. Per germline, CDR1 SGHRS and CDR2 YFSETQ. Trimming removed 2 bases at V and 6 bases at J, with 20 bases between. The CDR3 is made up of 16 amino acids. The CDR3 is CASSLIGPQSKDGYTF. For the CDR3, the DNA is TGCGCCAGCAGCTTAATCGGACCCCAAAGTAAGGATGGCTACACCTTC.

V and J are TRBV11-1 and TRBJ2-1; 13 bases line up with TRBD2. The CDR3 runs to 16 residues. After removal of 4 bases from V and 8 bases from J, the junction contained 8 bases not matched to a gene. From germline, CDR1 is SGHAT and CDR2 FQDESV (reference sequence). CDR3 amino acids: CASSSITSGRAYEQFF. For the CDR3, the DNA is TGTGCCAGCAGCTCCATCACTAGCGGGAGGGCCTATGAGCAGTTCTTC.

The chain couples TRBV6-1 to TRBJ1-4, with D possibly TRBD1 on 5 matching bases. The V gene's germline CDR1 is MNHNS and CDR2 SASEGT. The CDR3 runs to 16 residues. Between the trimmed V and J ends, which lost 3 bases and 7 bases, there was a span of 18 bases. CDR3 nucleotide sequence: TGTGCCAGCAGTGATCCAGGCGGGGCCGGGAGTGAAAAACTGTTTTTT. Translated, it gives CASSDPGGAGSEKLFF.

V usage is TRBV11-2 and J usage is TRBJ1-2; tentatively, D is TRBD1 (5 bases). The germline V gene encodes CDR1 SGHAT and CDR2 FQNNGV. The V and J ends lost 5 bases and 9 bases respectively, with 13 bases between them. The CDR3 runs 12 residues. This CDR3 is CASSQSTDSYTF. The CDR3 bases are TGTGCCAGCAGCCAATCGACAGACAGCTACACCTTC.

This clone is a singleton in its sample. This chain joins TRBV7-6 and TRBJ2-1; D may be TRBD1 (5 bases). V was pared by 1 base and J by 1 base, with 8 bases between. The CDR3 is 15 amino acids. Germline values: CDR1 SGHVS, CDR2 FNYEAQ. The CDR3 here is CASSLDWTSYNEQFF. Written as DNA, the CDR3 is TGTGCCAGCAGCTTAGACTGGACATCCTACAATGAGCAGTTCTTC.

This clone has more than one count but fewer than ten. The V call is TRBV7-6, the J call TRBJ2-7; 8 bases are a match to TRBD2. The J segment lost 4 bases and the V segment lost 1 base, leaving 9 bases of the junction unmatched. This CDR3 has 16 amino acids. Germline CDR1 is SGHVS and CDR2 is FNYEAQ. The CDR3 loop is CASSLGAGTSQYEQYF. CDR3 DNA sequence: TGTGCCAGCAGCTTAGGCGCCGGGACTAGTCAATACGAGCAGTACTTC.

This clone appeared once. The chain joins TRBV6-5 to TRBJ1-5; D is possibly TRBD1 (5 bases). Germline values: CDR1 MNHEY, CDR2 SVGAGI. This CDR3 contains 13 residues. The V and J ends lost 4 bases and 5 bases respectively, with 9 bases between them. Written as DNA, the CDR3 is TGTGCCAGCAGTTGGGGGGGGGATCAGCCCCAGCATTTT. Its protein is CASSWGGDQPQHF.

The chain links TRBV4-1 to TRBJ1-2; tentative D call: TRBD1 (5 bases). The CDR3 has 17 amino acids. V lost 1 base to trimming and J lost 4 bases, with 19 bases between them. Germline lookup yields CDR1 MGHRA and CDR2 YSYEKL. This chain's CDR3 is CASSQVGLGARGYGYTF. DNA for the CDR3: TGCGCCAGCAGCCAAGTCGGGCTAGGGGCTCGAGGCTATGGCTACACCTTC.

By frequency in the sample, this clone is medium-sized (0.01 to 0.1%). This chain joins TRBV21-1 and TRBJ1-2; no check of the table's D call, TRBD1, against the DNA was made. TRBV21-1 is shown as a pseudogene. The CDR3 has 16 residues. The CDR3 nucleotides are TGTGCCAGCACCAGCCCTACAGGGGTGGGATCCTATGGCTACACCTTC. Its protein product is CASTSPTGVGSYGYTF.

The chain uses TRBV30 and TRBJ1-2; no definite D call. The CDR3 runs 13 residues. CDR1 and CDR2 (germline): GTSNPN, SVGIG (reference sequence). V lost 4 bases to trimming and J lost 7 bases, with 16 bases between them. CDR3 DNA sequence: TGTGCCTGGATGAAGGAAGGGAGCGGTGGCTACACCTTC. This sequence encodes CAWMKEGSGGYTF.

The rearrangement joins TRBV27 to TRBJ2-5; D may correspond to TRBD1 or TRBD2 (5 bases each). Trimming left V 5 bases short and J 4 bases short, with 14 bases between. Germline V CDR1 and CDR2: MNHEY, SMNVEV (reference sequence). The CDR3 has 14 residues. The CDR3 DNA is TGTGCCAGCAGTCCCGGGACGGGTGGAGAGACCCAGTACTTC. Residues: CASSPGTGGETQYF.

The CDR3 here is CASSLGQGELFF. The CDR3 DNA reads TGTGCCAGCAGCTTAGGCCAAGGGGAGCTGTTTTTT. The V call is TRBV13, the J call TRBJ2-2, with D unresolved. This CDR3 contains 12 residues. V lost 0 bases and J lost 8, with 4 bases in between. Germline CDR1 and CDR2: PRHDT and FYEKMQ (reference sequence). The entire variable domain, with the rest obtained from reference TRBV13 and TRBJ2-2, is as follows: AAGVIQSPRHLIKEKRETATLKCYPIPRHDTVYWYQQGPGQDPQFLISFYEKMQSDKGSIPDRFSAQQFSDYHSELNMSSLELGDSALYFCASSLGQGELFFGEGSRLTVL.

This chain connects TRBV7-8 to TRBJ2-7; D is perhaps TRBD1 (5 bases). CDR3 length: 15 residues. Germline V gene data show CDR1 as SGHVS and CDR2 as FQNEAQ. V was cut by 0 bases and J by 6 bases, with 15 bases left in between. CDR3 nucleotide sequence: TGTGCCAGCAGCTTAGCGGCTGGGGCTGGAAGCGAGCAGTACTTC. This encodes CASSLAAGAGSEQYF.

The rearrangement uses TRBV13 and TRBJ1-3; D remains ambiguous. V lost 5 bases, J lost 0 bases, and 14 bases lay in between. The germline gives CDR1 PRHDT, CDR2 FYEKMQ (reference sequence). The CDR3 length is 16 residues. The CDR3 sequence is CASSPRARVSGNTIYF. CDR3 bases: TGTGCCAGCAGCCCCCGGGCGAGGGTCTCTGGAAACACCATATATTTT.